Listed below are T cell receptor beta chains from one sample, sequenced in a study of tumor-infiltrating lymphocytes in oesophageal squamous cell carcinoma. TCRdb reprocessed the PCR reads with MiXCR, giving one entry per CDR3 protein. The sample has about 20,000 distinct CDR3 sequences, roughly two fifths seen once. Sequencing input: esophageal tumor tissue. All receptors come from a male donor with esophageal squamous cell carcinoma. Each CDR3 is given with its conserved first and last residue. A D gene is named only where the DNA matches it firmly. Clone size is not always given. Where it is, it says once, few, many or a class for expanded clones.

j_gene | abundance | v_gene | d_gene | CDR3nt | CDR3aa
TRBJ1-5 | many | TRBV6-1 | TRBD1 | TGTGCCAGCAGTGGTACAGGGGGCAATCAGCCCCAGCATTTT | CASSGTGGNQPQHF
TRBJ2-3 | many | TRBV25-1 | TRBD1 | TGTGCCAGCAGTGAAGATCGGACAGGGCTATGGATGGGCACAGATACGCAGTATTTT | CASSEDRTGLWMGTDTQYF
TRBJ2-1 | many | TRBV5-5 | NA | TGTGCCAGCAGCCGGGGTGGGCTCCCTACAGGTGAGCAGTTCTTC | CASSRGGLPTGEQFF
TRBJ2-3 | NA | TRBV7-6 | NA | TGTGCCAGCAGCTTAGCCGCTAGTATGGTCGCAGATACGCAGTATTTT | CASSLAASMVADTQYF
TRBJ2-7 | medium-sized | TRBV11-2 | NA | TGTGCCAGCAGCTTAGATCAGGCAGGGGACGAGCAGTACTTC | CASSLDQAGDEQYF
TRBJ2-7 | medium-sized | TRBV7-8 | NA | TGTGCCAGCAGCTTGAAGAGAACCTACGAGCAGTACTTC | CASSLKRTYEQYF
TRBJ2-5 | NA | TRBV5-5 | TRBD2 | TGTGTCAGCAGCTTCCGGACTAGCGGGAGGGGAGAGACCCAGTACTTC | CVSSFRTSGRGETQYF
TRBJ2-1 | many | TRBV11-3 | TRBD1 | TGTGCCAGCAGCTTTTCCGGGACAGGCAATGAGCAGTTCTTC | CASSFSGTGNEQFF
TRBJ2-5 | many | TRBV24-1 | NA | TGTGCCACCAGTGATTTGGCAGGGGAGGAGACCCAGTACTTC | CATSDLAGEETQYF
TRBJ2-6 | NA | TRBV7-2 | TRBD2 | TGTGCCAGCAGCCGAGTAAGGAGCGGGACTTTTGTCTCTGGGGCCAACGTCCTGACTTTC | CASSRVRSGTFVSGANVLTF
TRBJ1-2 | NA | TRBV12-3/TRBV12-4 | NA | TGTGCCAGCAGCCTTGGGGCCGGAAACTATGGCTACACCTTC | CASSLGAGNYGYTF
TRBJ2-5 | few | TRBV2 | NA | TGTGCCAGCCTCGAAGAATCGGGTGGGCAGTACTTC | CASLEESGGQYF
TRBJ2-5 | many | TRBV6-1 | NA | TGTGCCAGCAAAGTATTTCATGAAGCGGGAGAGACCCAGTACTTC | CASKVFHEAGETQYF
TRBJ2-1 | NA | TRBV7-3 | NA | TGTGCCAGCAGCCTACAGGGGGGGGGATACAATGAGCAGTTCTTC | CASSLQGGGYNEQFF
TRBJ2-2 | many | TRBV5-1 | NA | TGCGCCAGCAGCTTGGGAGGTGGCAGTCTCCCCGCCGGGGAGCTGTTTTTT | CASSLGGGSLPAGELFF
TRBJ2-1 | NA | TRBV5-8 | NA | TGTGCCAGCAGCTTGTCTTGGTACAATGAGCAGTTCTTC | CASSLSWYNEQFF
TRBJ2-6 | NA | TRBV7-9 | NA | TGTGCCAGCAGCCGACAGGGACTAGGGCTTGGGGCCAACGTCCTGACTTTC | CASSRQGLGLGANVLTF
TRBJ2-1 | few | TRBV7-8 | NA | TGTGCCAGCCCTTTTTTGCGCTCCTACAATGAGCAGTTCTTC | CASPFLRSYNEQFF
TRBJ2-5 | NA | TRBV7-3 | NA | TGTGCCAGCAGCTTATCCCACTCGACTGAGACCCAGTACTTC | CASSLSHSTETQYF
TRBJ2-6 | many | TRBV7-3 | NA | NA | CASSLPKIFWCINRLWLHLRF
TRBJ2-5 | NA | TRBV7-2 | NA | TGTGCCAGCAGAAAGGACCCCTCACGACAAGAGACCCAGTACTTC | CASRKDPSRQETQYF
TRBJ2-7 | many | TRBV27 | TRBD1 | TGTGCCAGCAGCCTGACCGGGACAGGGTACTACGAGCAGTACTTC | CASSLTGTGYYEQYF
TRBJ2-6 | many | TRBV5-6 | NA | TGTGCCAGCAGCTTGGATCCAGGGGCGTGGGGGGCCAACGTCCTGACTTTC | CASSLDPGAWGANVLTF
TRBJ1-6 | NA | TRBV29-1 | NA | TGCAGCGTTGGAAGCACTCGGGATTCACCCCTCCACTTT | CSVGSTRDSPLHF
TRBJ2-3 | once | TRBV7-8 | NA | TGTGCCAGCAGCATCGGGACCCATAATACGCAGTATTTT | CASSIGTHNTQYF
TRBJ2-7 | medium-sized | TRBV7-2 | NA | TGTGCCAGCAGCTTCGACAGGCTATCCTACGAGCAGTACTTC | CASSFDRLSYEQYF
TRBJ1-1 | many | TRBV12-3/TRBV12-4 | NA | TGTGCCAGCAGTTTAGGCCTGCGGGCCCCAGCTTTCTTT | CASSLGLRAPAFF
TRBJ2-4 | NA | TRBV7-3 | NA | TGTGCCAGCAGCCCCCCCAGGGCAGGGCACAAAAACATTCAGTACTTC | CASSPPRAGHKNIQYF
TRBJ2-1 | NA | TRBV7-6 | NA | TGTGCCAGCAGCTTGGGACATAACAATGAGCAGTTCTTC | CASSLGHNNEQFF
TRBJ2-3 | few | TRBV12-3/TRBV12-4 | TRBD2 | TGTGCCAGCAATTTAGCGGGACCAGGGGCAGAGACCCAGTATTTT | CASNLAGPGAETQYF
TRBJ2-1 | medium-sized | TRBV7-8 | NA | TGTGCCAGCAACCGACTGGACTCCCGAGATGAGCAGTTCTTC | CASNRLDSRDEQFF
TRBJ2-7 | many | TRBV6-5 | NA | TGTGCCAGCAGTTACTCGCGACTAGCCTACGAGCAGTACTTC | CASSYSRLAYEQYF
TRBJ2-1 | many | TRBV6-6 | NA | TGTGCCAGCAGTTACGGTCCAGCGAACAATGAGCAGTTCTTC | CASSYGPANNEQFF
TRBJ2-7 | many | TRBV28 | NA | TGTGCCCTCATTCAATGCAATGAGCAGTACTTC | CALIQCNEQYF
TRBJ2-4 | many | TRBV5-1 | NA | TGCGCCAGCAGGCAAAATTCGGACATTCAGTACTTC | CASRQNSDIQYF
TRBJ2-1 | few | TRBV7-9 | NA | TGTGCCAGCAGCCCACAGACAGCGCCGAATGAGCAGTTCTTC | CASSPQTAPNEQFF
TRBJ2-3 | many | TRBV2 | TRBD2 | TGTGCCAGCAGGTTGGGACTAGCGGGAGGCAGCTCAGCTACGCAGTATTTT | CASRLGLAGGSSATQYF
TRBJ2-7 | many | TRBV28 | NA | TGTGCCAGCAGTCTACCACCGTGGGAGCAGTACTTC | CASSLPPWEQYF
TRBJ2-1 | medium-sized | TRBV12-5 | NA | TGTGCTAGTGGTTTGGGGGGTAATGAGCAGTTCTTC | CASGLGGNEQFF
TRBJ2-3 | NA | TRBV5-1 | TRBD2 | TGCGCCAGCAGCTGGTCGGGGGGGGCCACAGATACGCAGTATTTT | CASSWSGGATDTQYF
TRBJ2-3 | NA | TRBV12-3/TRBV12-4 | TRBD2 | TGTGCCAGCAGTTCTAAATCGGGACTAGCGATACCCCCCACTTGGACAGATACGCAGTATTTT | CASSSKSGLAIPPTWTDTQYF
TRBJ2-1 | NA | TRBV2 | NA | TGTGCCAGCGGGGGTGAGCAGTTCTTC | CASGGEQFF
TRBJ2-1 | many | TRBV28 | TRBD2 | TGTGCCAGCAGTTTCCCCCGGGCTCTTTCAAGCGGGGGCTACAATGAGCAGTTCTTC | CASSFPRALSSGGYNEQFF
TRBJ2-5 | NA | TRBV7-9 | TRBD2 | TGTGCCAGCAGCGACCCGACTAGCGGGAGAAGCACAGATACGCAGTACTTC | CASSDPTSGRSTDTQYF
TRBJ1-3 | few | TRBV6-8 | NA | TGTGCCAGCAGTGGTGACAGCGGAAACACCATATATTTT | CASSGDSGNTIYF
TRBJ2-5 | medium-sized | TRBV7-3 | TRBD2 | TGTGCCAGCGGCTTAATGGCTAGCGGGAGAGAGACCCAGTACTTC | CASGLMASGRETQYF
TRBJ2-5 | few | TRBV6-1 | TRBD2 | TGTGCCAGCAGTGATGCCAGCGGGGGCCGTGACCAAGAGACCCAGTACTTC | CASSDASGGRDQETQYF
TRBJ2-1 | NA | TRBV6-8 | TRBD2 | TGTGCCAGCAGTTATACTAGCGGGGGGGTGAATGAGCAGTTCTTC | CASSYTSGGVNEQFF
TRBJ2-7 | NA | TRBV4-1 | NA | TGCGCCAGCAGCCAATATGAGGGGGGGAGGTACGAGCAGTACTTC | CASSQYEGGRYEQYF
TRBJ2-7 | NA | TRBV7-6 | TRBD1 | TGTGCCAGCAGTCCCGGGACAGGGTTTATCCACGAGCAGTACTTC | CASSPGTGFIHEQYF
TRBJ2-7 | many | TRBV7-9 | TRBD1 | TGTGCCAGCAGTTCCCGCCGAGGACTGACAGGGTCGCACTACGAGCAGTACTTC | CASSSRRGLTGSHYEQYF
TRBJ2-1 | many | TRBV6-6 | TRBD2 | TGTGCCAGCAGTTACTCCGGGACTAGTGTTAGCGATGAGCAGTTCTTC | CASSYSGTSVSDEQFF
TRBJ2-1 | few | TRBV7-2 | NA | TGTGCCAGCAGCTCAAACCCCGACAGTCCCTCCTACAATGAGCAGTTCTTC | CASSSNPDSPSYNEQFF
TRBJ2-7 | NA | TRBV7-6 | TRBD2 | TGTGCCAGCAGCCCCTTGCCTAGCGGGGTCGTGAACGAGCAGTACTTC | CASSPLPSGVVNEQYF